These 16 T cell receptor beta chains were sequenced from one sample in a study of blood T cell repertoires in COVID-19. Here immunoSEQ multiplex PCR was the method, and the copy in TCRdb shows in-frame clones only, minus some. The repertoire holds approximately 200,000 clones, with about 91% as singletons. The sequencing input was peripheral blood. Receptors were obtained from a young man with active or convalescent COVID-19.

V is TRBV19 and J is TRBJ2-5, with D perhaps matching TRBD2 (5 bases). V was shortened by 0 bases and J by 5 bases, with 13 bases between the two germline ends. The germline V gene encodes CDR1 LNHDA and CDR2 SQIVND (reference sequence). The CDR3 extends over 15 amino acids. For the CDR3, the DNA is TGTGCCAGTAGTATAGATAGAGGGTCATGGGAGACCCAGTACTTC. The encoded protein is CASSIDRGSWETQYF. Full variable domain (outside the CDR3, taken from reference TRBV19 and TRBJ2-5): DGGITQSPKYLFRKEGQNVTLSCEQNLNHDAMYWYRQDPGQGLRLIYYSQIVNDFQKGDIAEGYSVSREKKESFPLTVTSAQKNPTAFYLCASSIDRGSWETQYFGPGTRLLVL.

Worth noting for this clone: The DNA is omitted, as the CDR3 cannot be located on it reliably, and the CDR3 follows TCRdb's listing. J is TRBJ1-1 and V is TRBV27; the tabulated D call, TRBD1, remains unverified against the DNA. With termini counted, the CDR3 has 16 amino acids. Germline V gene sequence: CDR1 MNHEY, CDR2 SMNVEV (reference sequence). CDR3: CASSSLRFGRGSEAFF.

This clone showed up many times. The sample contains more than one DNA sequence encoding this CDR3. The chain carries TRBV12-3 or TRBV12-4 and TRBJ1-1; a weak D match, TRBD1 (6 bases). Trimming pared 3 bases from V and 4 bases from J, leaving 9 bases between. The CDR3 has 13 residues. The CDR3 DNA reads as TGTGCCAGCAGTTTTGCAGGGGCCACTGAAGCTTTCTTT. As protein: CASSFAGATEAFF.

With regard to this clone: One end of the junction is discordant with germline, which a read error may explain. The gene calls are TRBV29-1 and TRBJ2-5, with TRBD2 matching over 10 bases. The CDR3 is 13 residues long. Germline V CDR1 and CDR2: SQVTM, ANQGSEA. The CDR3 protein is CSGELAGQETQYF. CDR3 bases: TGCAGCGGTGAACTAGCGGGGCAAGAGACCCAGTACTTC.

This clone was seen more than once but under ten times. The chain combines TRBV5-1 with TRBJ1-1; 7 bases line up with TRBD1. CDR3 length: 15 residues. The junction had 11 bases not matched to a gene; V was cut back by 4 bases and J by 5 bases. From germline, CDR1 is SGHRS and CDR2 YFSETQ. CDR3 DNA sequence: TGCGCCAGCAGCCCCCTTGAGCCGGGACAGACTGAAGCTTTCTTT. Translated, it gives CASSPLEPGQTEAFF.

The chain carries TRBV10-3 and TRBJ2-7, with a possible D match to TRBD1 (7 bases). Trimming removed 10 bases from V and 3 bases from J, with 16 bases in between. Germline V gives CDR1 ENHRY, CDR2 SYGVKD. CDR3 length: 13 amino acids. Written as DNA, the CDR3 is TGTGCCACTCAGGGGGGCGGAAGCTACGAGCAGTACTTC. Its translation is CATQGGGSYEQYF.

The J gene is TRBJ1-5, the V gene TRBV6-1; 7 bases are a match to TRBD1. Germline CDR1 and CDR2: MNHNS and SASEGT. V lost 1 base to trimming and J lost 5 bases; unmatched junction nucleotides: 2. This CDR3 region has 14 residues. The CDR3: CASSEGQGDQPQHF. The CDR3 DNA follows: TGTGCCAGCAGTGAAGGGCAGGGGGATCAGCCCCAGCATTTT.

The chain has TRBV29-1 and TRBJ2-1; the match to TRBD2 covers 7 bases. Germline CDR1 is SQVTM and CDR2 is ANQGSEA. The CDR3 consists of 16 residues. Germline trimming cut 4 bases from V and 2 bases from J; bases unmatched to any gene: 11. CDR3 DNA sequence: TGCAGCGTTGTCGCGGGGGTAAGGCGGGCCTACAATGAGCAGTTCTTC. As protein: CSVVAGVRRAYNEQFF.

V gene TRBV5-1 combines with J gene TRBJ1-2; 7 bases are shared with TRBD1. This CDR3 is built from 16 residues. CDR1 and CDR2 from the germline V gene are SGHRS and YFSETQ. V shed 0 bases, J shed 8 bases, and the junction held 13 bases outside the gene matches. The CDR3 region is CASSLGGRGSLEGYTF. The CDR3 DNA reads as TGCGCCAGCAGCTTGGGCGGCAGGGGGTCCTTAGAGGGCTACACCTTC.

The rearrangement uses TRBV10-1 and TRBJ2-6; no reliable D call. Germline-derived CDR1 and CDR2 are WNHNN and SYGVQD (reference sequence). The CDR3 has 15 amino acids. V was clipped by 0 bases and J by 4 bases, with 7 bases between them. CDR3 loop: CASSESAAGANVLTF. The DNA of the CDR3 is TGCGCCAGCAGTGAGTCAGCTGCGGGGGCCAACGTCCTGACTTTC.

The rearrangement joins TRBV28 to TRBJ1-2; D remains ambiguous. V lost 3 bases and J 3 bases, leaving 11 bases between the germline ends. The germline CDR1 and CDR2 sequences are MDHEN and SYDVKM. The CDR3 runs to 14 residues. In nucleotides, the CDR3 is TGTGCCAGCAGTTTGGGCAGGTTGGACTATGGCTACACCTTC. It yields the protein CASSLGRLDYGYTF.

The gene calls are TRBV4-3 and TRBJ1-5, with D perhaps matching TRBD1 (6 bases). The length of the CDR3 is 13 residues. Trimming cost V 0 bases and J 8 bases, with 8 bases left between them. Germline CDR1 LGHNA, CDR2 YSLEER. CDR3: CASSQDTGKPQHF. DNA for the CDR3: TGCGCCAGCAGCCAAGATACAGGGAAGCCCCAGCATTTT.

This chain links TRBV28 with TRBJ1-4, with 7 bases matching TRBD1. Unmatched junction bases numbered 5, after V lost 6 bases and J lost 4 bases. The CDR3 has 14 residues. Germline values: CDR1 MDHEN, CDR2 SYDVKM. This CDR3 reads CASSPGGFNEKLFF. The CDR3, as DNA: TGTGCCAGCAGCCCAGGGGGTTTTAATGAAAAACTGTTTTTT.

CDR3 DNA: TGTGCCAGCGGGACAGGCTATAATGAAAAACTGTTTTTT. Residues: CASGTGYNEKLFF. The chain links TRBV2 to TRBJ1-4; 8 nucleotides align to TRBD1. Germline lookup yields CDR1 SNHLY and CDR2 FYNNEI. V dropped 8 bases and J dropped 4; count of bases not matched to a gene: 3. CDR3 length: 13 amino acids.

CDR3 region: CASSLGTSGPYEQYF. The DNA of the CDR3 is TGTGCCAGCAGCTTAGGGACTAGCGGGCCCTACGAGCAGTACTTC. This chain joins TRBV7-8 and TRBJ2-7, with 11 bases aligning to TRBD2. Germline lookup yields CDR1 SGHVS and CDR2 FQNEAQ. The CDR3 spans 15 residues. Trimming took 1 base from V and 2 from J; bases not matched to a gene: 1.

For the CDR3, the DNA is TGTGCCAGCAGCAGTCCCGGGACAGGGGTAGAGACCCAGTACTTC. It yields the protein CASSSPGTGVETQYF. This chain links TRBV9 with TRBJ2-5; 10 bases match TRBD1. There are 15 residues in the CDR3. Trimming removed 4 bases from V and 4 bases from J; junction bases left unmatched: 7. CDR1 is SGDLS, CDR2 YYNGEE, per germline.